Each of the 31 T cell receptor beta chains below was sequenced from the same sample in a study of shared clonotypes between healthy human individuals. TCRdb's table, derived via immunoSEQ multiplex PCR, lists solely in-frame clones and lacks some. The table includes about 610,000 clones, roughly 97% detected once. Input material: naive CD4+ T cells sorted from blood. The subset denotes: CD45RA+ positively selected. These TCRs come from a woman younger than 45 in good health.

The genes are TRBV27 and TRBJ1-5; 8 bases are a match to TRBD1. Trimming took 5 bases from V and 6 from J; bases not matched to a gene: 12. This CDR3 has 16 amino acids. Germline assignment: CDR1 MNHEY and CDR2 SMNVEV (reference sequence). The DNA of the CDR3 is TGTGCCAGCAGTCCACGGACAGGGCGGGGGACTCAGCCCCAGCATTTT. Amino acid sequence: CASSPRTGRGTQPQHF.

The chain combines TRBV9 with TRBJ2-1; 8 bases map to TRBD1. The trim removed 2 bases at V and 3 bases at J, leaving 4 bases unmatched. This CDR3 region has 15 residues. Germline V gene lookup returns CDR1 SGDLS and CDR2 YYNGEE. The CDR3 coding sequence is TGTGCCAGCAGCGTGACAGGGACAGGCTACAATGAGCAGTTCTTC. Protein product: CASSVTGTGYNEQFF.

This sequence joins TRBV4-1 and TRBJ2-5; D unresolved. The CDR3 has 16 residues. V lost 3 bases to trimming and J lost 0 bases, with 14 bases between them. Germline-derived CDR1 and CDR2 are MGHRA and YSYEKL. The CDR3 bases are TGCGCCAGCAGCCAGACCCGAGACGGACACCAAGAGACCCAGTACTTC. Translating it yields CASSQTRDGHQETQYF.

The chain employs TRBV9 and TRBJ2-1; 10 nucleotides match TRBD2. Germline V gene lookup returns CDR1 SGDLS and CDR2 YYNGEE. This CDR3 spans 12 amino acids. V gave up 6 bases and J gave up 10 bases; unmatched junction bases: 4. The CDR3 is CASKAGGPEQFF. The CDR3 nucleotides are TGTGCCAGCAAAGCGGGAGGGCCCGAGCAGTTCTTC.

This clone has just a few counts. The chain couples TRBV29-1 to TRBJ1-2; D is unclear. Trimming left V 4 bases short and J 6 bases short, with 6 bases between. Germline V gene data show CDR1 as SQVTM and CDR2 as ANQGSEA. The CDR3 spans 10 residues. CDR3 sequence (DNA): TGCAGCGTTGCCCCGGATGGCTACACCTTC. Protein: CSVAPDGYTF.

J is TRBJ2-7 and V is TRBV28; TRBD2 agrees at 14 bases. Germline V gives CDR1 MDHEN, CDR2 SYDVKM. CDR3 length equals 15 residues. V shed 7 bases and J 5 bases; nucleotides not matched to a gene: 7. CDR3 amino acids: CASTTMGLAGDEQYF. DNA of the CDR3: TGTGCCAGCACTACTATGGGACTAGCGGGAGACGAGCAGTACTTC.

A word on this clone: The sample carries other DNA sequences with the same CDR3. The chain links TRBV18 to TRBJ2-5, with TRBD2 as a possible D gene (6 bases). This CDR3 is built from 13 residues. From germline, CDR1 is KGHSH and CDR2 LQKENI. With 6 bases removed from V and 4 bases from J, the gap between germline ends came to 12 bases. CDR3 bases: TGTGCCAGCTCCCCAAGACTAGGAGAGACCCAGTACTTC. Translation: CASSPRLGETQYF. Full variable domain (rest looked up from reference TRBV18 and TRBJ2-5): NAGVMQNPRHLVRRRGQEARLRCSPMKGHSHVYWYRQLPEEGLKFMVYLQKENIIDESGMPKERFSAEFPKEGPSILRIQQVVRGDSAAYFCASSPRLGETQYFGPGTRLLVL.

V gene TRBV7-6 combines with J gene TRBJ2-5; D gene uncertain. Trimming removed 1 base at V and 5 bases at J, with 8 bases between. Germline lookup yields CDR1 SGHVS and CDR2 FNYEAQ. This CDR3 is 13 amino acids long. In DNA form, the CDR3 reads TGTGCCAGCAGCTTAGGAATCGTCGAGACCCAGTACTTC. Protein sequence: CASSLGIVETQYF. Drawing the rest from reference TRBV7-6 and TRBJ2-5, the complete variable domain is GAGVSQSPRYKVTKRGQDVALRCDPISGHVSLYWYRQALGQGPEFLTYFNYEAQQDKSGLPNDRFSAERPEGSISTLTIQRTEQRDSAMYRCASSLGIVETQYFGPGTRLLVL.

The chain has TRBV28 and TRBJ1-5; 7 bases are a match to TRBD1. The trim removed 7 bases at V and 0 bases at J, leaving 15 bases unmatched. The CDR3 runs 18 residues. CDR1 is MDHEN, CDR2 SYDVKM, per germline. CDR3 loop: CASTSGGRELYSNQPQHF. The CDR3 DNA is TGTGCCAGCACCTCAGGGGGACGGGAGCTCTATAGCAATCAGCCCCAGCATTTT.

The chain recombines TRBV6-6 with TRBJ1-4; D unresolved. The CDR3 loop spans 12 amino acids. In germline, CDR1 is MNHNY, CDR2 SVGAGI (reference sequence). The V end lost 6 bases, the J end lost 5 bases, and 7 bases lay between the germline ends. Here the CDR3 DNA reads TGTGCCAGCAGAAGAGAGAATGAAAAACTGTTTTTT. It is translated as CASRRENEKLFF.

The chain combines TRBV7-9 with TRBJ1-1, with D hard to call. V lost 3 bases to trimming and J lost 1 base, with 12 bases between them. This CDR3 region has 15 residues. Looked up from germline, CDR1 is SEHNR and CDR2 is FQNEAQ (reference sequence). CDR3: CASSLYRGTNTEAFF. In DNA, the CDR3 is TGTGCCAGCAGCTTGTACCGGGGAACGAACACTGAAGCTTTCTTT.

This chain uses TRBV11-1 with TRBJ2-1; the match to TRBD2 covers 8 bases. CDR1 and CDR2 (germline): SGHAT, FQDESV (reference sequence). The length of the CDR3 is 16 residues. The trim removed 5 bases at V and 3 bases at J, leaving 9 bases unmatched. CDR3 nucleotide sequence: TGTGCCAGCAGCCGAGCCGGGACTAGTTACTACAATGAGCAGTTCTTC. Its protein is CASSRAGTSYYNEQFF.

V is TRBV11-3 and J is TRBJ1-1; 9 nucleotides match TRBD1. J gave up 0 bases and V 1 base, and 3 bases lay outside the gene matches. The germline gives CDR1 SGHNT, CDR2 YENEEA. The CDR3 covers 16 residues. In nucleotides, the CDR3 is TGTGCCAGCAGCTTAGGACAGGGGGAAATGAACACTGAAGCTTTCTTT. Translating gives CASSLGQGEMNTEAFF.

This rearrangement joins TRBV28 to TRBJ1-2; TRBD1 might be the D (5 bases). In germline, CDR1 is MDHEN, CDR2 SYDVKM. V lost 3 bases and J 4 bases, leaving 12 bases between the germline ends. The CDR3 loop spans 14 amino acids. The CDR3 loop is CASSFAGTLYGYTF. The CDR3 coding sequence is TGTGCCAGCAGTTTTGCAGGGACCCTCTATGGCTACACCTTC.

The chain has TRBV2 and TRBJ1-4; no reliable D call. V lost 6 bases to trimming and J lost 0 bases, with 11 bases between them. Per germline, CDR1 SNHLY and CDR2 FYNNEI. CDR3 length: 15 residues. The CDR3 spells CASRLSTATNEKLFF. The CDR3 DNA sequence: TGTGCCAGCAGGTTGAGCACAGCAACTAATGAAAAACTGTTTTTT.

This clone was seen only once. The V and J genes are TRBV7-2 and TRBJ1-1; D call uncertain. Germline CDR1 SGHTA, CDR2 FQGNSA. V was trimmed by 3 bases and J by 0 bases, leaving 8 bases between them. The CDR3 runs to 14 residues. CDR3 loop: CASSLGVLNTEAFF. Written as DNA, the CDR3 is TGTGCCAGCAGCTTGGGTGTGTTGAACACTGAAGCTTTCTTT.

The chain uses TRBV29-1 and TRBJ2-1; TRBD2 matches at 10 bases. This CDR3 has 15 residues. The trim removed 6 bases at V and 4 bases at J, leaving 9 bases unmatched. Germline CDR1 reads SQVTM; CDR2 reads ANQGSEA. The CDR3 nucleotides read TGCAGCGTCTCTAGCGGGAGCAGCAATTACAATGAGCAGTTCTTC. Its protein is CSVSSGSSNYNEQFF.

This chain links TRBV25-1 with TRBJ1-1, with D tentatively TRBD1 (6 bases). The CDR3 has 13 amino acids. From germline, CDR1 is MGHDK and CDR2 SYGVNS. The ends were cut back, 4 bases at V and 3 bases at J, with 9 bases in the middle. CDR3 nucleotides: TGTGCCAGCAGTGCTACAGGGCACACTGAAGCTTTCTTT. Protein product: CASSATGHTEAFF.

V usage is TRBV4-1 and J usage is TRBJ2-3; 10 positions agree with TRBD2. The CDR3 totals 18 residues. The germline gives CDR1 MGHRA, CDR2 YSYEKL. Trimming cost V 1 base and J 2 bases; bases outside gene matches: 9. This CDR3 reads CASSQVKLAGVPTDTQYF. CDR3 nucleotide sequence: TGCGCCAGCAGCCAAGTGAAGCTAGCGGGGGTACCCACAGATACGCAGTATTTT.

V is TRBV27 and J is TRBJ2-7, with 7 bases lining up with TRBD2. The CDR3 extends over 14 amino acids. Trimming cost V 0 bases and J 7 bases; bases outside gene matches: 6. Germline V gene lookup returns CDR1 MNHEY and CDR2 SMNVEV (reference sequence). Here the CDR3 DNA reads TGTGCCAGCAGTTTATCAAGACTAGCTTTGGAGCAGTACTTC. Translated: CASSLSRLALEQYF.

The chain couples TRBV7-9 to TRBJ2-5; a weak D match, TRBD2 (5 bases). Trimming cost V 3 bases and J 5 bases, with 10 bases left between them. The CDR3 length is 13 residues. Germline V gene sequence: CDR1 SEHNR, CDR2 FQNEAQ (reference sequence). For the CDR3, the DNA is TGTGCCAGCAGCTTTAAGGGAGAGGAGACCCAGTACTTC. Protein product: CASSFKGEETQYF.

CDR3 protein: CASSLQLTNTEAFF. Written as DNA, the CDR3 is TGTGCCAGCAGCTTACAACTGACGAACACTGAAGCTTTCTTT. The rearrangement joins TRBV5-6 to TRBJ1-1; D gene unclear. V shed 2 bases and J shed 1 base, with 9 bases lying between them. The CDR3 is 14 residues long. CDR1 SGHDT and CDR2 YYEEEE come from the germline V gene.

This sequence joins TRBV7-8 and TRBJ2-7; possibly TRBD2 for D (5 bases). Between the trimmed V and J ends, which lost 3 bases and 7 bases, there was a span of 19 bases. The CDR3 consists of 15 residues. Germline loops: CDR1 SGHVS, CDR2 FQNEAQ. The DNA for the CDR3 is TGTGCCAGCAGCTTCGTACACCCGCCAACGGGGGAGCAGTACTTC. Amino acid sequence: CASSFVHPPTGEQYF. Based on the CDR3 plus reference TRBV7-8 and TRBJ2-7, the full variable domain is GAGVSQSPRYKVAKRGQDVALRCDPISGHVSLFWYQQALGQGPEFLTYFQNEAQLDKSGLPSDRFFAERPEGSVSTLKIQRTQQEDSAVYLCASSFVHPPTGEQYFGPGTRLTVT.

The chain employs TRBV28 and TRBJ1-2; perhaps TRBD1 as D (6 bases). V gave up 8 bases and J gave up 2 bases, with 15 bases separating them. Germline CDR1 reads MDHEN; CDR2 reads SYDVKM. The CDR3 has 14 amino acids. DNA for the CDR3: TGTGCCAGCGGTTCTGGACAGATAAACTATGGCTACACCTTC. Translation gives CASGSGQINYGYTF.

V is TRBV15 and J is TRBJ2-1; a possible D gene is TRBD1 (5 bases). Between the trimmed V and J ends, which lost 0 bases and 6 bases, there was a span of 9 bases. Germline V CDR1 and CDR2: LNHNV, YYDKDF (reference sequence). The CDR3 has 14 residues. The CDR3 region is CATSRDLGRNEQFF. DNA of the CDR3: TGTGCCACCAGCAGAGATCTGGGGCGCAATGAGCAGTTCTTC.

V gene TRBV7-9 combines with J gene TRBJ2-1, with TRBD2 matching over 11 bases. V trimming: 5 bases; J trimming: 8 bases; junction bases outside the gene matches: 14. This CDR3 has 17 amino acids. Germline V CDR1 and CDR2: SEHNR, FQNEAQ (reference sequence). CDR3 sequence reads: CASSPRTGLAEVDEQFF. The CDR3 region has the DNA TGTGCCAGCAGCCCCCGGACGGGACTAGCGGAAGTCGATGAGCAGTTCTTC.

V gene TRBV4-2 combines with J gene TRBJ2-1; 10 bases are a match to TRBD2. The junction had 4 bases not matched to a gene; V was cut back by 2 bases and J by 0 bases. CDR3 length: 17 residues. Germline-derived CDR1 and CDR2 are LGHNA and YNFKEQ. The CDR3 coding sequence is TGTGCCAGCAGCCAAAGGACTAGCGGCAGCTCCTACAATGAGCAGTTCTTC. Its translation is CASSQRTSGSSYNEQFF.

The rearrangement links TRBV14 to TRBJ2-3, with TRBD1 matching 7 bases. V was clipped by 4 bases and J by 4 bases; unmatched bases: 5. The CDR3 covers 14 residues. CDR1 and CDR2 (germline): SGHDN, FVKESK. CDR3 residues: CASSLRQGADTQYF. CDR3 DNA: TGTGCCAGCAGCCTTCGACAGGGCGCAGATACGCAGTATTTT.

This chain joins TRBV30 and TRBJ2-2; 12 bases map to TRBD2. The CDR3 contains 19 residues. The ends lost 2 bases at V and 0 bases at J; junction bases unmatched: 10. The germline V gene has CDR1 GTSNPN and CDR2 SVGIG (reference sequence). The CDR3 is CAWSITRTSGNANTGELFF. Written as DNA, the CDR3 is TGTGCCTGGAGTATTACACGGACTAGCGGGAACGCGAACACCGGGGAGCTGTTTTTT.

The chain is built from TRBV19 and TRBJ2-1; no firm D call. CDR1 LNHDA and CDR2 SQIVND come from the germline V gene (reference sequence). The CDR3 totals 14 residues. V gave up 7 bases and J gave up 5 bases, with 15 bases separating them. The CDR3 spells CASKNGPNNNEQFF. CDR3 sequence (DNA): TGTGCCAGTAAAAACGGGCCCAATAACAATGAGCAGTTCTTC.

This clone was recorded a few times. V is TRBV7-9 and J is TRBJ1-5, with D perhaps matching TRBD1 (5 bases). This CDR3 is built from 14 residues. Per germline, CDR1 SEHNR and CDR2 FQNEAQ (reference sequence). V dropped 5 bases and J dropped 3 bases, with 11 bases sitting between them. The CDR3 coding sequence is TGTGCCAGCAGCAACGACAGACTCAATCAGCCCCAGCATTTT. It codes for CASSNDRLNQPQHF.